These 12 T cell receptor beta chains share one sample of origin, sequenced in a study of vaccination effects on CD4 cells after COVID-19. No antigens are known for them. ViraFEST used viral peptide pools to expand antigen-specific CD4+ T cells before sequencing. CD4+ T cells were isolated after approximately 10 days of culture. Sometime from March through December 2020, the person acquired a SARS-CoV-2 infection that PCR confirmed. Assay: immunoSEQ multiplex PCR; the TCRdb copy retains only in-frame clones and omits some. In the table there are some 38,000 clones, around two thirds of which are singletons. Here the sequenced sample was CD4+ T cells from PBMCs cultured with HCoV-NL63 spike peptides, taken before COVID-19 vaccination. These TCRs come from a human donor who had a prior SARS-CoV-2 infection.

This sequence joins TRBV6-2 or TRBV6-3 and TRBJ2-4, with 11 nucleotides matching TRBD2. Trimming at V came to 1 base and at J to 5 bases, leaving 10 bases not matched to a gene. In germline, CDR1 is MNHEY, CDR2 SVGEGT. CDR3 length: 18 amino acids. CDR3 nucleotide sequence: TGTGCCAGCAGTTACTTAGGTGGTAGCGGGAGGGGTGAAAACATTCAGTACTTC. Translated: CASSYLGGSGRGENIQYF.

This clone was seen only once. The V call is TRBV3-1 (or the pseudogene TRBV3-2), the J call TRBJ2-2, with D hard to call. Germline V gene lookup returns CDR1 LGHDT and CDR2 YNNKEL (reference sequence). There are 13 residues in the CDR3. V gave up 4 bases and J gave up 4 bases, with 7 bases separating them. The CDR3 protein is CASSPPGTGELFF. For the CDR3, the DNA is TGTGCCAGCAGCCCCCCGGGCACCGGGGAGCTGTTTTTT.

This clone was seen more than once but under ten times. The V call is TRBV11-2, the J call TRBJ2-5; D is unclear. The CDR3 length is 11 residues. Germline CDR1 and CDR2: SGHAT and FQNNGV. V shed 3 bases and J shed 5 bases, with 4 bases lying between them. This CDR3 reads CASSFGETQYF. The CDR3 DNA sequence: TGTGCCAGCAGCTTTGGTGAGACCCAGTACTTC.

In DNA form, the CDR3 reads TGTGCCAGCATAAAACTAGCGGGAGCAGATACGCAGTATTTT. It codes for CASIKLAGADTQYF. This chain uses TRBV6-5 with TRBJ2-3; 11 nucleotides line up with TRBD2. The CDR3 has 14 residues. J gave up 4 bases and V 7 bases, and 4 bases lay outside the gene matches. Germline CDR1 reads MNHEY; CDR2 reads SVGAGI.

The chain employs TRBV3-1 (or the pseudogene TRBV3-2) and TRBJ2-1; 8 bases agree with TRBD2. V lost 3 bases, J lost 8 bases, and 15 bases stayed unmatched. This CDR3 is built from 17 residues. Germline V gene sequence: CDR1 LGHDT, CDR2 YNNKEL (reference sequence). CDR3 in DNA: TGTGCCAGCAGCCATGCTTTCGGGACTAGGGGGTTCGATGAGCAGTTCTTC. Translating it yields CASSHAFGTRGFDEQFF.

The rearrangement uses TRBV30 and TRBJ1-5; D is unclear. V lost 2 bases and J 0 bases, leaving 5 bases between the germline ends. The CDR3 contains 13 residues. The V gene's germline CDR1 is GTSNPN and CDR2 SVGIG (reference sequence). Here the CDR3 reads CAWSSDSNQPQHF. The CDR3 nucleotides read TGTGCCTGGAGTAGCGATAGCAATCAGCCCCAGCATTTT. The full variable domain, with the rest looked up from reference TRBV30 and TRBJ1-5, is SQTIHQWPATLVQPVGSPLSLECTVEGTSNPNLYWYRQAAGRGLQLLFYSVGIGQISSEVPQNLSASRPQDRQFILSSKKLLLSDSGFYLCAWSSDSNQPQHFGDGTRLSIL.

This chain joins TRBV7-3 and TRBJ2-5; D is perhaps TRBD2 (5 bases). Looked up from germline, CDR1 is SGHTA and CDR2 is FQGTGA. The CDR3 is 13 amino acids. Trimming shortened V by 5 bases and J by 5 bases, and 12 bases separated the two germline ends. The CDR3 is CASSEGNEETQYF. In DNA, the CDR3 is TGTGCCAGCAGCGAGGGAAATGAGGAGACCCAGTACTTC.

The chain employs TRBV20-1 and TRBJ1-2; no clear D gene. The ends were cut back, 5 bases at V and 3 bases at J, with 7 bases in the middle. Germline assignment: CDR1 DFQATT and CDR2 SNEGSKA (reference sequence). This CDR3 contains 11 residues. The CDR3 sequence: CSAGGDYGYTF. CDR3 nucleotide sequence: TGCAGTGCTGGCGGGGACTATGGCTACACCTTC.

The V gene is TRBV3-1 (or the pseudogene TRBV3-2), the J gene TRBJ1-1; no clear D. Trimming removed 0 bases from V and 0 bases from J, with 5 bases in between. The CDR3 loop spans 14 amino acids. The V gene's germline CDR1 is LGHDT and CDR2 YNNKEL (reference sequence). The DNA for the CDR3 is TGTGCCAGCAGCCAAGAACAGCTGAACACTGAAGCTTTCTTT. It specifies CASSQEQLNTEAFF.

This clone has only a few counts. The DNA of the CDR3 is TGTGCCAGCACCTCCCGGACAAAGAGGAGCACAGATACGCAGTATTTT. Its protein product is CASTSRTKRSTDTQYF. J is TRBJ2-3 and V is TRBV5-6; a possible D gene is TRBD1 (5 bases). The V end was cut by 6 bases, the J end by 0 bases, with 17 bases between. Germline V gene data show CDR1 as SGHDT and CDR2 as YYEEEE. The CDR3 spans 16 residues.

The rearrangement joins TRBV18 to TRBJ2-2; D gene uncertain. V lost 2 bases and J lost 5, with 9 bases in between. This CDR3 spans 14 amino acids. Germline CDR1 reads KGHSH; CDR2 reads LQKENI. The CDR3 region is CASSPKTRTGELFF. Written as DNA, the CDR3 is TGTGCCAGCTCACCAAAAACCCGGACCGGGGAGCTGTTTTTT.

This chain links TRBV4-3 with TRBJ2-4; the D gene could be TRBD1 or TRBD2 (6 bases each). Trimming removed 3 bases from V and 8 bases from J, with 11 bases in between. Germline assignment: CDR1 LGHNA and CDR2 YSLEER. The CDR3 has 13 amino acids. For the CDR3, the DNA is TGCGCCAGCAGCCACCAGGAGGGGGACATTCAGTACTTC. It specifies CASSHQEGDIQYF.